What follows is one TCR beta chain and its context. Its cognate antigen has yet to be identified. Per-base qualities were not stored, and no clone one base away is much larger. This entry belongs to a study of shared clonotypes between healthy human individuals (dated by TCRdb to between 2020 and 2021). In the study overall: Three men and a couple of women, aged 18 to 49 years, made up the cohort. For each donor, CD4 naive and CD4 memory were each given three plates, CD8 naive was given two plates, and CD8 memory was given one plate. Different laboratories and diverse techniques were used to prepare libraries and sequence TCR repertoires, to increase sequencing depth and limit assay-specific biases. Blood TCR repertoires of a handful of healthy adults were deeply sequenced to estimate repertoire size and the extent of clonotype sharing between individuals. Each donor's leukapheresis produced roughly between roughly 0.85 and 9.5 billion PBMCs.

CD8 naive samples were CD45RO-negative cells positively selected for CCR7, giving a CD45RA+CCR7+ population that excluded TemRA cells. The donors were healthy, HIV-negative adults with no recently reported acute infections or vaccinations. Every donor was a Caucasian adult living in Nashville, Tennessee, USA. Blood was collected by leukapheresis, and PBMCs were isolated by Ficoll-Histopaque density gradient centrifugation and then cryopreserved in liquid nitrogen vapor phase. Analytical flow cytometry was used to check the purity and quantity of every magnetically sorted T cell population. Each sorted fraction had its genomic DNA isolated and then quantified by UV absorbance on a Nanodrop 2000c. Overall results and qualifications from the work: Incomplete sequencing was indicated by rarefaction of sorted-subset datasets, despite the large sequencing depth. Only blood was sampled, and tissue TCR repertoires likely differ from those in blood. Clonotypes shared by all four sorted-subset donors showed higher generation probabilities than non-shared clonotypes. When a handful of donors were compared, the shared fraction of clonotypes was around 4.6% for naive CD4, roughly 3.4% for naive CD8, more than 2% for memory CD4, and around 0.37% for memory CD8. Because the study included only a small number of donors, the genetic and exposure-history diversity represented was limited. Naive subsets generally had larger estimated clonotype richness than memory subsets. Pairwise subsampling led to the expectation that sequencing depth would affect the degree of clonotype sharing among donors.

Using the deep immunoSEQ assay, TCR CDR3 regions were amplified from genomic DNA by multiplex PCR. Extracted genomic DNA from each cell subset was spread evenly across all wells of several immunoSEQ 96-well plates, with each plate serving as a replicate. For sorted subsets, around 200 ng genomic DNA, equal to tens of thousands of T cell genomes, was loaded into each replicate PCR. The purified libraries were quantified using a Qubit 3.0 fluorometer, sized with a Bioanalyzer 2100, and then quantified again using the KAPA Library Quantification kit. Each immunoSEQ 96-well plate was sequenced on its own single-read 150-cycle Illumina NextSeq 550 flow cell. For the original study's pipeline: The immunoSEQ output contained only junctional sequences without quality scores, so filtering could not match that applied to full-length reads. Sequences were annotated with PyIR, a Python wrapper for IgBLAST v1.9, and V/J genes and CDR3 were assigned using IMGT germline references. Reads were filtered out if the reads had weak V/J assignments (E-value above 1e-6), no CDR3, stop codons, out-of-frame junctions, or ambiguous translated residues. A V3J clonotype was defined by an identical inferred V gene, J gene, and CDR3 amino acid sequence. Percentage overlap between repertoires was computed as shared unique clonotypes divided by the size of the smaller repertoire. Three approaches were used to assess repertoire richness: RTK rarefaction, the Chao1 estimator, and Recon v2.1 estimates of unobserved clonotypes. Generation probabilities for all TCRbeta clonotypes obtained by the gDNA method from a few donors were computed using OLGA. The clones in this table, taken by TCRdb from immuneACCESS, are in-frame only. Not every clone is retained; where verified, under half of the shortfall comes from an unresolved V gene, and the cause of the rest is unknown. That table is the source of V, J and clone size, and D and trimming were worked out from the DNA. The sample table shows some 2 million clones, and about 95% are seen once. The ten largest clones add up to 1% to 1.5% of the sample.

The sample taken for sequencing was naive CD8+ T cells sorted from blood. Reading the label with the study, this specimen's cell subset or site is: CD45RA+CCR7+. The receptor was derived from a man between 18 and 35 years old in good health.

The CDR3 region reads CASSSTDGNYGYTF. The nucleotides are TGTGCCAGCAGCTCCACCGACGGTAACTATGGCTACACCTTC. In this chain, TRBV7-9 is recombined with TRBJ1-2; the D gene identity is not certain. Sequences SEHNR (CDR1) and FQNEAQ (CDR2) are obtained from the germline V gene (reference sequence). The V end loses 4 bases and the J end loses 1 base, and a stretch of 10 bases separates them. The CDR3 runs 14 amino acids, cysteine and phenylalanine included. Only the CDR3 portion is preserved as DNA: 42 bases, with reading frame beginning at the first base.